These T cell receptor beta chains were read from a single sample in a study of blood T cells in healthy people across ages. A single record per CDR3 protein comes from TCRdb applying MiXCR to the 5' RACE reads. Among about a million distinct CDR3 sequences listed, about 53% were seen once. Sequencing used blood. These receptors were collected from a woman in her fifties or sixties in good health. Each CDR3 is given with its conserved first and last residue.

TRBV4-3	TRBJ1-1	CASSQDPTDSNAEAFF
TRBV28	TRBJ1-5	CASSLPTGHRKPQHF
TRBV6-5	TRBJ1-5	CASGGAGNQPQHF
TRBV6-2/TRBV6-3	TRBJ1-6	CASSYSASPLHF
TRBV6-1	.	CASGRSPPRYEQYF
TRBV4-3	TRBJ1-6	CASSQDSGLLVSPLHF
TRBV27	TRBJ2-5	CASGPKRGQGTQYF
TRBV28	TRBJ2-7	CASKGRTYEQYF
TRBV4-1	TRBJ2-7	CASSQAPDREQYF
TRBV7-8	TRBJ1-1	CASSLARENTEAFF
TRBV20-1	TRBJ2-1	CSARDLGDEQFF
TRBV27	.	CASSGTPSEQYF
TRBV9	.	CASSVFRGHKEQYF
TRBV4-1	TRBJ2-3	CASSQEAGVPTDTQYF
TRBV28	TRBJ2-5	CASSLLSGPSQETQYF
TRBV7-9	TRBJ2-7	CASSYTGTGFYEQYF
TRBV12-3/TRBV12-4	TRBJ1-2	CASSPDYSYGYTF
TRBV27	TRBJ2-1	CASTSLTGRVFF
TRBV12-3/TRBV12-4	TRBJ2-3	CASSKGLAVDTQYF
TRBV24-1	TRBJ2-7	CATSNPASGDFYEQYF
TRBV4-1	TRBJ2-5	CASSYGVMETQYF
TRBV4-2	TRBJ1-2	CASSQVNGVGNYGYTF
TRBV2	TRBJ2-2	CASSGGLAGGAAGELFF
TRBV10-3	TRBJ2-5	CAISVGTVGGTQYF
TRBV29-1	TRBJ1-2	CSVEDSWTGLNYGYTF
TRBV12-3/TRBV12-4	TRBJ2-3	CASSLESTLNTQYF
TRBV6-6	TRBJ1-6	CASRSPGDRNSPLHF
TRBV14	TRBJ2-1	CASSQVMYNEQFF
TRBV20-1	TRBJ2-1	CSAPYNAQFF
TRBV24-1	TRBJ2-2	CASSDRRNTGELFF
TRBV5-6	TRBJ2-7	CASSWTTGMHSYEQYF
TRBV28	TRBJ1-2	CATIPSRGYGYTF
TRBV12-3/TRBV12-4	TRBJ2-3	CASSFEAGQDTDTQYF